The T cell receptor beta chain under discussion was sequenced for a study of blood T cell repertoires in COVID-19. Looking at the study overall: Researchers got acute and convalescent COVID-19 samples from the United States, Italy and Spain. Sources were T cells, B-cell-depleted T cells, or PBMCs; the material itself was cDNA or gDNA.

Assay used: immunoSEQ multiplex PCR; TCRdb lists only in-frame clones, some missing. The table lists about 200,000 clones, 70% to 90% of them singletons. CDR3 length: 16 amino acids. V shed 4 bases, J shed 1 base, and the junction held 3 bases outside the gene matches. Looked up from germline, CDR1 is SEHNR and CDR2 is FQNEAQ (reference sequence). The rearrangement uses TRBV7-9 and TRBJ2-2; 10 bases map to TRBD2. The sequenced sample was peripheral blood. The sequence derives from a man in his 60s with acute or convalescent COVID-19. CDR3 DNA sequence: TGTGCCAGCAGCTCCGGGACTAGCGTGAACACCGGGGAGCTGTTTTTT. Protein product: CASSSGTSVNTGELFF.